This T cell receptor (beta chain) emerged from a study of CD8+ T cells in alopecia areata. Overall study context: Female roughly 7-10-week-old C3H/HeJ recipients received skin from roughly 6-13-month-old C3H/HeJ graft donors with spontaneous alopecia. General study findings and limits: Besides other cells, scalp samples also yield sequences of resident alphabeta T cells from normal skin. Normal scalp showed lower clonality than lesional scalp, especially alopecia totalis/universalis. It was less clear whether patients shared TCRs than it was in mice, possibly because of HLA.

The CDR3 is made up of 14 amino acids. Germline V gene lookup returns CDR1 FNHDT and CDR2 SITEND (reference sequence). Investigators isolated RNA and reverse transcribed it into cDNA to act as the sequencing template. Assay used: immunoSEQ multiplex PCR; TCRdb lists only in-frame clones, some missing. In total the sample includes approximately 19,000 clones, none of them seen once. Cells pooled from cutaneous lymph nodes were sorted on CD4, CD8alpha, NKG2D, NKG2ACE and other markers. As concerns this clone: Its matching antigen is unknown. The genes are named according to mouse. The CDR3 goes on 4 residues after the read ends, and that part is filled in from the germline J gene.

This chain joins TRBV19 and TRBJ1-1; 12 bases map to TRBD1. Sequenced input: CD8+ T cells sorted from a lymph node. This sequence originates from a C3H/HeJ mouse with alopecia areata. MHC haplotype of the strain: H2-k. The part of the CDR3 DNA that was read is TGTGCCAGCAGTCCCGGGACAGGGGGCTCA. Translation gives CASSPGTGGS. The entire CDR3 protein is CASSPGTGGSEVFF. Complete variable domain (other parts from reference TRBV19 and TRBJ1-1): GGIITQTPKFLIGQEGQKLTLKCQQNFNHDTMYWYRQDSGKGLRLIYYSITENDLQKGDLSEGYDASREKKSSFSLTVTSAQKNEMAVFLCASSPGTGGSEVFFGKGTRLTVV.